The source of this T cell receptor (beta chain) is a study of T cell responses to AZD1222 COVID-19 vaccine. The table came from immunoSEQ multiplex PCR; TCRdb's copy has only in-frame clones and leaves some out. Counted here are over 100,000 clones, just over 90% occurring once; the ten biggest clones make up approximately 0.98%. The length of the CDR3 is 12 residues. Germline lookup yields CDR1 LNHDA and CDR2 SQIVND (reference sequence). V gave up 4 bases and J gave up 3 bases, with 6 bases separating them. This specimen was peripheral blood, taken 28 days after the second AZD1222 dose. The receptor was derived from an adult who received the AZD1222 COVID-19 vaccine. V gene TRBV19 combines with J gene TRBJ1-1; D is undetermined. The CDR3 spells CASSRRYTEAFF. The CDR3 DNA sequence: TGTGCCAGTAGTAGGCGGTACACTGAAGCTTTCTTT.